This T cell receptor beta chain was identified during a study of T-cell reconstitution after alpha-beta-depleted transplantation in children (dated by TCRdb to 2016 to 2017). Looking at the study overall: Using TCR repertoire profiling, the study followed T-cell immune reconstitution in a quantitative way in children after TCRalphabeta/CD19-depleted allogeneic hematopoietic cell transplantation.

The method behind the library was PCR. TCRdb shows the sequencer as Illumina HiSeq 2500. TCR library preparation used molecular barcoding, with unique molecular identifiers applied to normalize quantification of the TCRbeta repertoire. Starting from the raw public reads, TCRdb applied fastp trimming at Q25, assembled clones with MiXCR and retained in-frame beta chains. A single entry per CDR3 protein holds the most common genes and DNA from its merged rows. The sample includes around 270,000 distinct CDR3 sequences, with around 7.3% observed a single time. The ten biggest clones cover approximately 8.6% of the sample. Reading the label with the study, this specimen's treatment or condition is: allogeneic hematopoietic cell transplantation with graft depleted of TCRalphabeta T cells and CD19 B cells. TCRalphabeta/CD19-depleted allogeneic hematopoietic cell grafts were given to the transplant recipients, all of whom were children.

In the germline V gene, CDR1 corresponds to SGHAT and CDR2 to FQNNGV. The CDR3 runs 14 amino acids, cysteine and phenylalanine included. The retained sequence is limited to the CDR3, 42 bases, with the frame set at the first base. V ends up 1 base short and J 3 bases short, with an unmatched junction base count of 2. What the research found in general, with its limitations: The apparently early recovery of alphabetaT-cell counts about two months after transplant reportedly depended on only several hundred rapidly expanded clones that came from non-depleted graft cells. The high TCRbeta diversity at day 60 in some patients was ascribed to recipient T cells and intrathymic progenitors that had survived conditioning. Over subsequent months, a decline in hyperexpanded clone frequencies was noted, and after one year, T-cell counts and TCRbeta diversity were mostly ascribed to newly produced T cells.

The table lists this clonotype with many counts. Which antigen it targets is not known. It has no much larger one-base neighbor in the sample; base qualities were not kept. The origin of this receptor is a female patient between 2 and 15 years old who had a stem cell transplant for Fanconi anemia, so the T cells may come from the graft donor. The sequence joins TRBV11-2 to TRBJ2-7; TRBD1 agrees with 8 junctional bases. The material sequenced was peripheral blood, taken 360 days after TCRalphabeta/CD19-depleted stem cell transplant. The DNA sequence reads TGTGCCAGCAGCTTAGGTGACAGGGGCTACGAGCAGTACTTC. It is translated as CASSLGDRGYEQYF.